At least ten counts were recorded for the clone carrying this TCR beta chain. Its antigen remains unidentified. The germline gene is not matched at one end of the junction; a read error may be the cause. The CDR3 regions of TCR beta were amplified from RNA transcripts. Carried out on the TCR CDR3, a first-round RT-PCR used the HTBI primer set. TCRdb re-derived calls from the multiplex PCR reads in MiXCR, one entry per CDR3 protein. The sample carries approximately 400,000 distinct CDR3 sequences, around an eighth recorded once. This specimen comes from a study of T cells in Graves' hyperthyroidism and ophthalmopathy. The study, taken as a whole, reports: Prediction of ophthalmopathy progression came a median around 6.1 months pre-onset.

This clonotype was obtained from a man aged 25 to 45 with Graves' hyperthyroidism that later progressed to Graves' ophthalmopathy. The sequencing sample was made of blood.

Here the CDR3 DNA reads TGTACCAGCAGAGGGGGGGGGAGCACAGATACGCAGTATTTT. As protein: CTSRGGGSTDTQYF. The V call is TRBV28, the J call TRBJ2-3; a possible D gene is TRBD2 (7 bases). The CDR3 has 14 residues. Germline V gene lookup returns CDR1 MDHEN and CDR2 SYDVKM. The variable domain in full, with the rest retrieved from reference TRBV28 and TRBJ2-3, is DVKVTQSSRYLVKRTGEKVFLECVQDMDHENMFWYRQDPGLGLRLIYFSYDVKMKEKGDIPEGYSVSREKKERFSLILESASTNQTSMYLCTSRGGGSTDTQYFGPGTRLTVL.